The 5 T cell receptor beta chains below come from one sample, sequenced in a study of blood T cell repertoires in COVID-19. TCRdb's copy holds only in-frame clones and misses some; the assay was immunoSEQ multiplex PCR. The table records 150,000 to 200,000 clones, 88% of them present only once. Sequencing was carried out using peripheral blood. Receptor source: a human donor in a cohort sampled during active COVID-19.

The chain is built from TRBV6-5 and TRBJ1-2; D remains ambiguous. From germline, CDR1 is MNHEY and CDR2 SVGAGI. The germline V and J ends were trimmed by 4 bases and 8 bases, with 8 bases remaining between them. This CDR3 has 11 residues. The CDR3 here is CASSSAGGYTF. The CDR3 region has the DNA TGTGCCAGCAGTTCCGCGGGGGGCTACACCTTC.

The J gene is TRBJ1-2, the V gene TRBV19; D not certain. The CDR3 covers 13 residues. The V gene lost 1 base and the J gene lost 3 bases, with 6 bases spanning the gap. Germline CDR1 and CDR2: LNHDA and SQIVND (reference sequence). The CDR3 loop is CASSIGGHYGYTF. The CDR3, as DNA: TGTGCCAGTAGTATAGGTGGGCACTATGGCTACACCTTC.

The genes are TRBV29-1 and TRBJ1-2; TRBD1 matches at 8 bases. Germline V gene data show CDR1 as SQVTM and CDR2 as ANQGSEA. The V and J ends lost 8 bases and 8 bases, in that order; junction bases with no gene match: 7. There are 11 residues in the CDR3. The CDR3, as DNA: TGCAGCATCACAGGGGGACAAGGCTACACCTTC. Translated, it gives CSITGGQGYTF.

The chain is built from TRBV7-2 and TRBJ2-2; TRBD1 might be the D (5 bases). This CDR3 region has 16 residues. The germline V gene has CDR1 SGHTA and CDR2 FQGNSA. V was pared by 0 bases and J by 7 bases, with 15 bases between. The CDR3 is CASSLALAGLGGELFF. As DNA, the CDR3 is TGTGCCAGCAGCTTAGCGCTGGCAGGGCTAGGCGGGGAGCTGTTTTTT.

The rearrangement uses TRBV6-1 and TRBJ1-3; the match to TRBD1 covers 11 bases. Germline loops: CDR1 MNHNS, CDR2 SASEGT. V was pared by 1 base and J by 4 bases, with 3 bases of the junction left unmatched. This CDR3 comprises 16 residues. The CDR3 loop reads CASSEGTGGKGNTIYF. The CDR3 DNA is TGTGCCAGCAGTGAAGGGACAGGGGGCAAGGGAAACACCATATATTTT.